This T cell receptor beta chain was sequenced during a study of T cells after yellow fever vaccination (dated by TCRdb to the late 2010s). In the study overall: Libraries from fractions with low cell numbers were prepared with the SMART-Seq v4 Ultra Low Input RNA kit. To follow T-cell clones before and after both primary and booster YFV17D yellow fever vaccination, bulk TCR alpha and beta repertoires underwent longitudinal sequencing. Two healthy male donors, one aged 18 to 30 and one aged 30 to 40 years, were included in the cohort. Blood was collected at multiple timepoints before and after primary and secondary immunization, and bulk PBMC replicates and cell subsets were isolated. On the study overall, not on this receptor specifically: Computational filtering was required because FACS-sorted repertoires could contain abundant contaminating clonotypes from the bulk population. Most clones expanded after primary vaccination (approximately 95% of CD4 and roughly 90% of CD8) were re-detected after the booster, suggesting that broad memory maintenance occurred. The study included only a couple of donors, which limits how far the findings can be generalized. A small fraction of clonotypes showed up in both the CD4 and CD8 compartments, probably as a result of convergent recombination. Compared with the primary T-cell response, the secondary T-cell response was weaker but faster, peaking on day 5 rather than day 15.

Synthesis of TCR cDNA relied on 5'RACE template switching, a step that introduced a universal primer site along with unique molecular identifiers. Priming for cDNA synthesis came from both the TCR alpha and TCR beta constant segments. Libraries were amplified in two PCR steps, with sample barcodes and sequencing adapters added in the second step. Sequencing of libraries was done on Illumina HiSeq 2500 (2x100 bp) or NovaSeq (2x150 bp). The study's own analysis went as follows. MIGEC handled demultiplexing of reads and collapsing into UMI consensus sequences, while MiXCR performed V(D)J alignment. Vaccine-responding clonotypes were identified with edgeR using replicate PBMC samples, with FDR below 0.01 and a log2 fold change above 5 up to day 15 being required. CD4 or CD8 identity was assigned to each bulk clonotype according to whether the clonotype was present at higher abundance in the sequenced CD4 repertoire or the sequenced CD8 repertoire. TCRdb reworked the public reads: Q25 trimming with fastp, MiXCR clone assembly, productive beta chains retained. One record per CDR3 amino acid sequence lists the most common genes and DNA. Clone size and V and J calls follow TCRdb, not the original study. The sample has about 210,000 distinct CDR3 sequences on record, less than 7.5% of them singletons. The ten top clones hold about 0.95% of the sample.

As regards this clonotype: Its antigen target is currently unknown. The input lacks base qualities; no much larger clone sits a single base away.

The CDR3 holds 11 amino acids from the cysteine to the phenylalanine. Of all the DNA, just the CDR3 is kept, 33 bases in frame from base 1. V and J are truncated by 3 bases and 6 bases respectively, leaving an intervening sequence of 8 bases. Via the germline V gene (reference sequence), CDR1 is DFQATT and CDR2 SNEGSKA. Reading the label with the study, this specimen's treatment or condition is: live attenuated yellow fever vaccine strain. A standard Ficoll-Paque protocol was used to isolate PBMCs from peripheral blood. CD4 and CD8 T-cell fractions were isolated with Dynabeads CD4 and CD8 positive selection kits. RNA was extracted with TriZol from bulk PBMCs, CD4 and CD8 fractions, and dextramer-positive and dextramer-negative fractions.

The clonotype comes from a man under 40 who received the YFV17D yellow fever vaccine. The rearranged segments are TRBV20-1 and TRBJ2-5; the D segment cannot be called with confidence. The source material was CD4+ T cells sorted from PBMCs, sampled on the day of the yellow fever booster vaccination. The CDR3 region reads CSARYLKTQYF. The nucleotide sequence reads as follows: TGCAGTGCTAGGTATCTGAAGACCCAGTACTTC.